The entry below describes one T cell receptor (beta chain). Its antigen remains undetermined. No base-level quality is on record; no much larger clone is a single base apart. The library was made by 5' RACE. For sequencing, an Illumina MiSeq was employed. TCRdb took the public reads, trimmed them with fastp at Q25, ran MiXCR for clone calling and kept in-frame beta chains. For every CDR3 protein sequence, its rows merge into one entry that carries the most common genes and DNA. Across this sample there are about 96,000 distinct CDR3 sequences, with 15% to 20% seen only once. The leading ten clones occupy 6.2% of the sample. The entry originates in a study of T cells of healthy individuals (dated by TCRdb to between 2018 and 2020). The receptor comes from a human donor in good health.

The DNA sequence follows: TGTGCCAGCACCGAAAGCGAGGGCCACACAGATACGCAGTATTTT. Its protein reads: CASTESEGHTDTQYF. This chain is built from TRBV28 and TRBJ2-3; TRBD2 is a weak D gene call, 5 bases matching. Reading the germline V gene gives CDR1 MDHEN and CDR2 SYDVKM. Cut back by 7 bases and 2 bases, the V and J ends lie 16 bases apart. Measured from the cysteine to the phenylalanine, the CDR3 is 15 residues long. Only the CDR3 region is kept as DNA, spanning 45 bases read in frame from base 1.